This T cell receptor beta chain appears in the sequencing data of a study of T-cell memory formation after mild COVID-19. Study-level results: The main location of contracting CD4+ clones was CM and EM, and that of contracting CD8+ clones was EMRA.

As concerns this clonotype: Its specificity is not known.

V was cut by 8 bases and J by 5 bases, with 18 bases left in between. This CDR3 spans 14 amino acids. Each CDR3 protein is one row after TCRdb ran MiXCR on the 5' RACE reads. Here the sample spans under 450,000 distinct CDR3 sequences, about an eighth being singletons. This rearrangement joins TRBV12-3 or TRBV12-4 to TRBJ2-5; D not certain. Input material: PBMCs or a T cell subset sorted from them (not recorded which). This receptor was identified in a man in his late teens or twenties who had mild COVID-19 (a few samples of this study predate the infection). Cell type and time point are not known. The CDR3 reads CASVISDSGETQYF. The CDR3 coding sequence is TGTGCCAGCGTCATTTCGGATAGTGGGGAGACCCAGTACTTC.